The clone carrying this T cell receptor beta chain was detected only a few times. This sample is drawn from a study of T cells in localized non-small cell lung cancer. Germline CDR1 WSHSY, CDR2 SAAADI. CDR3 length equals 14 residues. V lost 4 bases and J lost 5; bases outside the gene matches: 5. The data were produced by immunoSEQ multiplex PCR, yet TCRdb's version contains in-frame clones alone and is incomplete. The sample includes under 900 clones, 22% seen only once; the top ten take about 16%. V and J are TRBV10-2 and TRBJ1-5, with 7 bases identical to TRBD1. The starting material was lung tumor tissue, obtained before any cancer treatment. This sequence was found in a female donor older than 55 with stage II squamous cell lung carcinoma. The CDR3 DNA reads as TGCGCCAGCAGTGCCGGACAGGATTATCAGCCCCAGCATTTT. Protein: CASSAGQDYQPQHF.